The sequence of this T cell receptor (beta chain) was determined in a study of CXCR3-negative and CXCR3-positive naive CD8 T cells. Study observations and caveats: CXCR3-positive naive cells had more hydrophobic TRB CDR3s than CXCR3-negative naive cells. PBMCs showed partially decreased CXCR3 expression after cryopreservation, and most assays used fresh PBMCs.

Carrying UMI labels, the TRB cDNA libraries were prepared through 5' RACE. TCRdb re-called the 5' RACE reads and gives one entry per CDR3 protein, without DNA. This repertoire includes over 55,000 distinct CDR3 sequences. This CDR3 spans 13 amino acids. Per germline, CDR1 SEHNR and CDR2 FQNEAQ (reference sequence). As concerns this clonotype: Its target is not known.

The TCR sequence derives from a human donor in good health. Some clones in this sample may be carry-over from other donors' samples. Sequences were obtained from naive CXCR3+ CD8+ T cells from blood. Subset defined: CD45RO-CCR7+CD27+CD95- naive CD8+ T cells expressing CXCR3 (TNR3+). The gene calls are TRBV7-9 and TRBJ2-1. CDR3 sequence: CASSDSSYNEQFF. The full variable domain, its missing parts supplied by reference TRBV7-9 and TRBJ2-1, is DTGVSQNPRHKITKRGQNVTFRCDPISEHNRLYWYRQTLGQGPEFLTYFQNEAQLEKSRLLSDRFSAERPKGSFSTLEIQRTEQGDSAMYLCASSDSSYNEQFFGPGTRLTVL.